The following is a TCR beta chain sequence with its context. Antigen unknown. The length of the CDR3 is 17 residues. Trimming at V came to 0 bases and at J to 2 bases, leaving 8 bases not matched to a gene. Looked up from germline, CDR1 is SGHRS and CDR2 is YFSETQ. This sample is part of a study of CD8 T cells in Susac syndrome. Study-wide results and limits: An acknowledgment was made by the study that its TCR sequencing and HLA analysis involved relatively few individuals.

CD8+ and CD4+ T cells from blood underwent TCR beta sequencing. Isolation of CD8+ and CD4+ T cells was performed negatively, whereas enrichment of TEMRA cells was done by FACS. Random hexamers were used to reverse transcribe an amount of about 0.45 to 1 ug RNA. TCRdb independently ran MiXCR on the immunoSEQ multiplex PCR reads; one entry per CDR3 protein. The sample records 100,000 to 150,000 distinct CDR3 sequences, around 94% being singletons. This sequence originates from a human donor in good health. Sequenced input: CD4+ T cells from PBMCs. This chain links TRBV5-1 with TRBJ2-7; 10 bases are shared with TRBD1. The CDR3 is CASSLAPTGQGTYEQYF. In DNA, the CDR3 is TGCGCCAGCAGCTTGGCCCCGACGGGACAGGGGACCTACGAGCAGTACTTC.